The 21 T cell receptor beta chains below all came from one sample that was sequenced in a study of response to subunit inactivated influenza vaccine. TCRdb re-analysed the RT-PCR reads in MiXCR, keeping a single row per CDR3 protein. The sample has just over 300,000 distinct CDR3 sequences, around 22% seen once. The sequencing here drew on PBMCs from blood, taken about 20 months after vaccination. The receptors stem from a man between 50 and 70 years old who received an inactivated influenza vaccine.

This chain links TRBV6-5 with TRBJ2-2; tentative D call: TRBD2 (5 bases). From germline, CDR1 is MNHEY and CDR2 SVGAGI. This CDR3 is built from 14 residues. The ends were cut back, 6 bases at V and 0 bases at J, with 8 bases in the middle. The CDR3 sequence is CASSLLANTGELFF. Here the CDR3 DNA reads TGTGCCAGCAGCTTACTAGCGAACACCGGGGAGCTGTTTTTT.

This chain connects TRBV12-3 or TRBV12-4 to TRBJ2-2, with D unresolved. This CDR3 has 14 amino acids. V was cut by 1 base and J by 7 bases, with 10 bases left in between. This CDR3 reads CASSLGDLLGELFF. For the CDR3, the DNA is TGTGCCAGCAGTTTAGGGGATCTTCTCGGGGAGCTGTTTTTT.

The CDR3 coding sequence is TGTGCCAGCAGGGTGGGTAGCGGGAGGTCGGGACAGTTCTTC. As protein: CASRVGSGRSGQFF. This chain joins TRBV28 and TRBJ2-1; 10 bases agree with TRBD2. CDR1 and CDR2 (germline): MDHEN, SYDVKM. The CDR3 spans 14 residues. V shed 6 bases, J shed 13 bases, and the junction held 12 bases outside the gene matches.

This clonotype was detected a few times. The chain has TRBV5-1 and TRBJ2-1; a possible D gene is TRBD1 (5 bases). This CDR3 has 15 amino acids. V lost 0 bases, J lost 0 bases, and 7 bases lay in between. Germline CDR1 and CDR2: SGHRS and YFSETQ. CDR3 sequence reads: CASSLEQGSYNEQFF. CDR3 nucleotide sequence: TGCGCCAGCAGCTTGGAGCAGGGCTCCTACAATGAGCAGTTCTTC.

This clonotype was counted a few times. The genes are TRBV28 and TRBJ1-2; TRBD1 is a possible D gene (6 bases). CDR3 length: 14 amino acids. Germline CDR1 and CDR2: MDHEN and SYDVKM. Between the trimmed V and J ends, which lost 1 base and 2 bases, there was a span of 8 bases. CDR3 bases: TGTGCCAGCAGTTTATATCAGGGGAACTATGGCTACACCTTC. Protein: CASSLYQGNYGYTF.

This clonotype was observed a handful of times. The CDR3 protein is CRLGVAGSGRTEAFF. In DNA form, the CDR3 reads TGCAGGCTCGGGGTTGCAGGGTCTGGAAGGACTGAAGCTTTCTTT. V is TRBV20-1 and J is TRBJ1-1, with TRBD1 as a possible D gene (5 bases). This CDR3 is 15 amino acids long. Germline loops: CDR1 DFQATT, CDR2 SNEGSKA (reference sequence).

The chain uses TRBV7-9 and TRBJ2-2; possible D gene TRBD1, 5 bases. Germline V gives CDR1 SEHNR, CDR2 FQNEAQ (reference sequence). This CDR3 contains 13 residues. V lost 5 bases, J lost 6 bases, and 10 bases lay in between. CDR3 sequence reads: CASSPTGPGELFF. The CDR3, as DNA: TGTGCCAGCAGCCCTACAGGTCCCGGGGAGCTGTTTTTT.

This clonotype occurred many times. V and J are TRBV7-9 and TRBJ1-5; no firm D call. The CDR3 runs 13 residues. V lost 5 bases and J 5 bases, leaving 10 bases between the germline ends. From germline, CDR1 is SEHNR and CDR2 FQNEAQ (reference sequence). CDR3 nucleotides: TGTGCCAGCAGCCTTATGGTCGATCAGCCCCAGCATTTT. This gives the protein CASSLMVDQPQHF.

For the CDR3, the DNA is TGTGCCAGCAGCTCGAATAACAGGGTGGCCCTCCACTTT. As protein: CASSSNNRVALHF. The chain joins TRBV7-2 to TRBJ1-6, with D possibly being TRBD1 (6 bases). From germline, CDR1 is SGHTA and CDR2 FQGNSA. The CDR3 runs to 13 residues. The V end was cut by 4 bases, the J end by 14 bases, with 15 bases between.

This chain connects TRBV5-5 to TRBJ2-1; the match to TRBD1 covers 10 bases. V lost 4 bases to trimming and J lost 12 bases; unmatched junction nucleotides: 7. Per the germline V gene, CDR1 is SGHKS and CDR2 is YYEKEE (reference sequence). The length of the CDR3 is 13 residues. In DNA form, the CDR3 reads TGTGCCAGCAGCGGGACAGGGGTCGGGGTGCAGTTCTTC. It yields the protein CASSGTGVGVQFF.

The J gene is TRBJ2-2, the V gene TRBV7-6; 7 bases match TRBD1. This CDR3 spans 15 amino acids. V shed 1 base, J shed 6 bases, and the junction held 5 bases outside the gene matches. CDR1 and CDR2 from the germline V gene are SGHVS and FNYEAQ. The CDR3 protein is CASSLVYRGPGELFF. The CDR3 DNA follows: TGTGCCAGCAGCTTAGTTTACAGGGGCCCCGGGGAGCTGTTTTTT.

The table lists this clonotype with a few counts. This rearrangement joins TRBV20-1 to TRBJ1-1; 7 nucleotides agree with TRBD1. Germline V CDR1 and CDR2: DFQATT, SNEGSKA (reference sequence). After removal of 3 bases from V and 0 bases from J, the junction contained 4 bases not matched to a gene. CDR3 length: 14 residues. In DNA form, the CDR3 reads TGCAGTGCTAGGGAGGGGGCCCTGAACACTGAAGCTTTCTTT. Its translation: CSAREGALNTEAFF.

As regards this clonotype: Compared with germline, one end of the junction differs, possibly owing to a read error. The chain couples TRBV4-1 to TRBJ1-5; D ambiguous. This CDR3 is built from 15 residues. Germline V gene data show CDR1 as MGHRA and CDR2 as YSYEKL. CDR3 residues: CASSQEGRSNQPRHF. For the CDR3, the DNA is TGCGCCAGCAGCCAAGAGGGTCGGAGCAATCAGCCCCGGCATTTT.

The chain has TRBV12-3 or TRBV12-4 and TRBJ2-2, with D possibly being TRBD2 (5 bases). The V and J ends lost 7 bases and 8 bases respectively, with 17 bases between them. CDR3 size: 14 residues. The CDR3 nucleotides read TGTGCCAGCAAGACCCGGGGTCTGCCGGGGGAGCTGTTTTTT. This codes for CASKTRGLPGELFF.

This clonotype was recorded at least ten times. The chain couples TRBV20-1 to TRBJ2-1, with D perhaps TRBD1 or TRBD2 (5 bases each). CDR3 size: 11 residues. V was trimmed by 6 bases and J by 14 bases, leaving 17 bases between them. Germline V gene data show CDR1 as DFQATT and CDR2 as SNEGSKA (reference sequence). Here the CDR3 reads CSARDQPKEFF. The CDR3 nucleotides read TGCAGTGCCCGGGACCAGCCGAAAGAGTTCTTC.

This clonotype was picked up a small number of times. This chain links TRBV11-2 with TRBJ1-1, with D hard to call. The germline CDR1 and CDR2 sequences are SGHAT and FQNNGV. V lost 3 bases to trimming and J lost 5 bases, with 13 bases between them. The CDR3 length is 14 residues. CDR3 sequence: CASSFGRTRTEAFF. CDR3 sequence (DNA): TGTGCCAGCAGCTTCGGGCGGACGCGAACTGAAGCTTTCTTT. Full variable domain (missing parts from reference TRBV11-2 and TRBJ1-1): EAGVAQSPRYKIIEKRQSVAFWCNPISGHATLYWYQQILGQGPKLLIQFQNNGVVDDSQLPKDRFSAERLKGVDSTLKIQPAKLEDSAVYLCASSFGRTRTEAFFGQGTRLTVV.

This rearrangement joins TRBV10-3 to TRBJ2-5; TRBD1 matches at 9 bases. This CDR3 region has 13 residues. Germline V gives CDR1 ENHRY, CDR2 SYGVKD. J lost 2 bases, V lost 11 bases, and 6 bases had no gene match. CDR3 sequence (DNA): TGTGCCGTACGGGGACAGGGACAAGAGACCCAGTACTTC. It is translated as CAVRGQGQETQYF.

This clonotype was detected only once. The chain joins TRBV6-2 or TRBV6-3 to TRBJ2-5, with TRBD1 matching 9 bases. V shed 0 bases and J 4 bases; nucleotides not matched to a gene: 9. The germline V gene has CDR1 MNHEY and CDR2 SVGEGT. This CDR3 has 17 amino acids. This CDR3 is CASSYSSPGQGRETQYF. CDR3 DNA: TGTGCCAGCAGTTACTCGTCACCGGGACAGGGAAGAGAGACCCAGTACTTC.

This clonotype was detected only a few times. The V call is TRBV28, the J call TRBJ2-7; D not resolved. Trimming shortened V by 8 bases and J by 2 bases, and 10 bases separated the two germline ends. The germline gives CDR1 MDHEN, CDR2 SYDVKM. This CDR3 spans 12 amino acids. CDR3 residues: CASGQLAYEQYF. CDR3 bases: TGTGCCAGCGGGCAGCTTGCCTACGAGCAGTACTTC.

The chain is built from TRBV5-1 and TRBJ2-7, with D possibly being TRBD1 or TRBD2 (5 bases each). Germline V CDR1 and CDR2: SGHRS, YFSETQ. The V gene lost 4 bases and the J gene lost 2 bases, with 13 bases spanning the gap. The CDR3 runs to 14 residues. The CDR3 DNA is TGCGCCAGCAGCCGGGACGGTGGAACCTACGAGCAGTACTTC. Its translation is CASSRDGGTYEQYF.

The sample holds a few counts of this clonotype. This sequence joins TRBV10-3 and TRBJ1-5; 8 nucleotides line up with TRBD1. This CDR3 is built from 13 residues. The germline V gene encodes CDR1 ENHRY and CDR2 SYGVKD. J lost 5 bases, V lost 6 bases, and 3 bases had no gene match. The CDR3 nucleotides read TGTGCCATCAGGGACAGGGACGATCAGCCCCAGCATTTT. This codes for CAIRDRDDQPQHF.